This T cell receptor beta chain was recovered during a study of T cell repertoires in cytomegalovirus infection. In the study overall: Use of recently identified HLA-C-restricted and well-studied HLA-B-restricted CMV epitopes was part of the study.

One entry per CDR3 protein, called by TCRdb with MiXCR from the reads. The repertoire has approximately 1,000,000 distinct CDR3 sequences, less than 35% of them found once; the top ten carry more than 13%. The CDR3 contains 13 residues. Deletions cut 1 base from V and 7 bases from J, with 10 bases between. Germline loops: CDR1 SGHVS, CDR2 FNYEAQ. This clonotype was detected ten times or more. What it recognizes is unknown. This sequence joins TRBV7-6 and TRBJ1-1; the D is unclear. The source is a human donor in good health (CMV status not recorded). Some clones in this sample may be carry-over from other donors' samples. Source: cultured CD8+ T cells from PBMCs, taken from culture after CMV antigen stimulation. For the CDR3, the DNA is TGTGCCAGCAGCTTAGGGGAGGAGGGTGAAGCTTTCTTT. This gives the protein CASSLGEEGEAFF.